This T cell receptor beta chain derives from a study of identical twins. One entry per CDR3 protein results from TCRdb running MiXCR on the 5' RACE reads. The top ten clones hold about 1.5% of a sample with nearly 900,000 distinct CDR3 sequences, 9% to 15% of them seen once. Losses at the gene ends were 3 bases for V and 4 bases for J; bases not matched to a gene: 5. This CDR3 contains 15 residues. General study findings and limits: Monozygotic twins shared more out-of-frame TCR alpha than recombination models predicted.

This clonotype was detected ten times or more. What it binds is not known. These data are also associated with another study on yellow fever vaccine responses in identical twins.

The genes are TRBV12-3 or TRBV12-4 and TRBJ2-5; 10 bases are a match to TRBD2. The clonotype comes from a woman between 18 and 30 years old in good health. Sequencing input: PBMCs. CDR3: CASSLRVAGGETQYF. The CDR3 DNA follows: TGTGCCAGCAGTTTGCGGGTAGCGGGGGGAGAGACCCAGTACTTC.